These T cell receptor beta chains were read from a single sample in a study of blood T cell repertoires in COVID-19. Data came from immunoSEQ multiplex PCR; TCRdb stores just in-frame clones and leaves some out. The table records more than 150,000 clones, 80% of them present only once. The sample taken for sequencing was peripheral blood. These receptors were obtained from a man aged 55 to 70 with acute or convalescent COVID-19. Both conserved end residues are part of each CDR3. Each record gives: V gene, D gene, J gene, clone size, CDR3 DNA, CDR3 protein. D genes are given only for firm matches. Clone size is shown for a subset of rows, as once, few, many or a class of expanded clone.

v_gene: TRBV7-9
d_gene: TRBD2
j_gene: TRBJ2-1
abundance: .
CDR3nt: TGTGCCAGCAGCTTAGTTGCGGGAGTCGGCAATGAGCAGTTCTTC
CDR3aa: CASSLVAGVGNEQFF

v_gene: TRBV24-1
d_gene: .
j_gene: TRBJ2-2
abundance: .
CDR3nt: TGTGCCACCCGCGACGGCGGGACCGGTAGCGGGGAGCTGTTTTTT
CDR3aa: CATRDGGTGSGELFF

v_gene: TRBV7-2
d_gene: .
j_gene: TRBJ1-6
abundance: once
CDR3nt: TGTGCCAGCAGACTAACGGGAGGGGGTTCACCCCTCCACTTT
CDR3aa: CASRLTGGGSPLHF

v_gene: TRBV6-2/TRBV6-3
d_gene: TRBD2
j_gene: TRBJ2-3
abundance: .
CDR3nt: TGTGCCAGCAGCCCAGAGTGGGTAGCGGGGGGCAGCACAGATACGCAGTATTTT
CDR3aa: CASSPEWVAGGSTDTQYF

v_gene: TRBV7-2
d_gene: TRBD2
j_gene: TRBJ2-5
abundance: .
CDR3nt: TGTGCCAGCAGCTTGGGACTAGCGGGGGGGCCATACCGCCAAGAGACCCAGTACTTC
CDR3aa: CASSLGLAGGPYRQETQYF

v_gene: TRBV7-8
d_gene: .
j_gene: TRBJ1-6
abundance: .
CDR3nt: TGTGCCAGCAGCCTCCGGACGGGAAATTCACCCCTCCACTTT
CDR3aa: CASSLRTGNSPLHF

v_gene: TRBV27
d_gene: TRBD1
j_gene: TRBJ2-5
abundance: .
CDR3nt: TGTGCCAGCAGTTTTCGAGACAGGGGGGAGACCCAGTACTTC
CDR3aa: CASSFRDRGETQYF

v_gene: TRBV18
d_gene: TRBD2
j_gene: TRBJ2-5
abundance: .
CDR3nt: TGTGCCAGCTCACCTGCCGGGACTAGCGGCGAGACCCAGTACTTC
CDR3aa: CASSPAGTSGETQYF

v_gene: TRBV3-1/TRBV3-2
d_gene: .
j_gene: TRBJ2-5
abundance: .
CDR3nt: TGTGCCAGCAGCCAAGTTTATGCAGGGAAAGAGACCCAGTACTTC
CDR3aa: CASSQVYAGKETQYF

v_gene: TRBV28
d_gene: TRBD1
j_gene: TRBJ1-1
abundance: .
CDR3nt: TGTGCCAGCCTCGGGACAGGTACCATGAACACTGAAGCTTTCTTT
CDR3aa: CASLGTGTMNTEAFF

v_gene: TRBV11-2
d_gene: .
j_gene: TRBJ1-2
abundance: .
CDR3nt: TGTGCCAGCAGCTTAGAGGCGGGGGGCTATGGCTACACCTTC
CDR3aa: CASSLEAGGYGYTF

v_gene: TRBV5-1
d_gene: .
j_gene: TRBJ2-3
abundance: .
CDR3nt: TGCGCCAGCAGTCTGGGCAAGAGCACAGATACGCAGTATTTT
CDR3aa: CASSLGKSTDTQYF

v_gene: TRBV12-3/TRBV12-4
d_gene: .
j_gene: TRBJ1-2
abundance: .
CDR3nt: TGTGCCAGCAGTTTACAGGCAGAATACACCTTC
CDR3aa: CASSLQAEYTF

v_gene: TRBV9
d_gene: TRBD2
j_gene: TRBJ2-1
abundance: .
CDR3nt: TGTGCCAGCAGCGTAGGGACTAGCGGGGCGGATCGGCAGTTCTTC
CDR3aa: CASSVGTSGADRQFF

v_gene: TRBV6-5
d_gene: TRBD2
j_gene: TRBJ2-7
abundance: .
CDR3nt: TGTGCCAGCACGGCGGGAGTGTATGGCGAGCAGTACTTC
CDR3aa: CASTAGVYGEQYF